This is a list of T cell receptor beta chains from one sample in a study of blood T cell repertoires in COVID-19. Sequencing was performed with immunoSEQ multiplex PCR; in TCRdb, only in-frame clones are kept and a portion is missing. The sample records 200,000 to 250,000 clones, more than 75% being singletons. The sequencing input was peripheral blood. Receptors originate from a woman of 80 years or more with COVID-19, enrolled during active disease. The CDR3 runs from the conserved cysteine through the conserved F or W. Each record gives: J gene, clone size, D gene, V gene, CDR3 DNA, CDR3 protein. D genes are given only for firm matches. The size entry is marked missing in some rows and otherwise reads once, few, many or a size class.

J: TRBJ1-1
size: .
D: TRBD1
V: TRBV6-5
DNA: TGTGCCATCGACAGGGGAACTGAAGCTTTCTTT
CDR3: CAIDRGTEAFF

J: TRBJ1-4
size: .
D: .
V: TRBV18
DNA: TGTGCCAGCTCACCAGGGCAGGATGAAAAACTGTTTTTT
CDR3: CASSPGQDEKLFF

J: TRBJ1-1
size: .
D: TRBD1
V: TRBV6-5
DNA: TGTGCCAGCAACTTGAACGGGCAGGGGGCGAAAGCTTTCTTT
CDR3: CASNLNGQGAKAFF

J: TRBJ2-7
size: .
D: .
V: TRBV30
DNA: TGTGCCTGGAGTGATTGGCAAGAGCAGTACTTC
CDR3: CAWSDWQEQYF

J: TRBJ1-2
size: few
D: .
V: TRBV5-1
DNA: TGCGCCAGCAGCTTGGAAGGAGATGGCTACACCTTC
CDR3: CASSLEGDGYTF

J: TRBJ1-2
size: .
D: .
V: TRBV11-2
DNA: TGTGCCAGCAGCCCAATCCAGGGGTACCGTCTCTATGGCTACACCTTC
CDR3: CASSPIQGYRLYGYTF

J: TRBJ1-1
size: .
D: .
V: TRBV7-2
DNA: TGTGCCAGCAGCTTAGTTGGGACAAGTGAAGCTTTCTTT
CDR3: CASSLVGTSEAFF

J: TRBJ1-5
size: .
D: .
V: TRBV7-2
DNA: TGTGCCAGCAGCTTAAGGCTGGGGGCCCTACAGCCCCAGCATTTT
CDR3: CASSLRLGALQPQHF

J: TRBJ1-2
size: .
D: .
V: TRBV30
DNA: TGTGCCTGGAGTAAGGGGAACTATGGCTACACCTTC
CDR3: CAWSKGNYGYTF

J: TRBJ2-7
size: few
D: .
V: TRBV11-2
DNA: TGTGCCAGCAGCCCCCCTCGTAATCGCTACGAGCAGTACTTC
CDR3: CASSPPRNRYEQYF

J: TRBJ2-7
size: .
D: .
V: TRBV11-3
DNA: TGTGCCAGCAGCTTAAGGGGTGGGGTTTCCTACGAGCAGTACTTC
CDR3: CASSLRGGVSYEQYF

J: TRBJ1-3
size: .
D: .
V: TRBV12-5
DNA: TGTGCTAGTGGTTTGGCGGGTACCGGAAACACCATATATTTT
CDR3: CASGLAGTGNTIYF

J: TRBJ1-4
size: once
D: .
V: TRBV2
DNA: TGTGCCAGCAGAGAGGCAGGGGAACTGTTTTTT
CDR3: CASREAGELFF

J: TRBJ1-6
size: .
D: .
V: TRBV18
DNA: TGTGCCAGCTCACAGGACAGCTATAATTCACCCCTCCACTTT
CDR3: CASSQDSYNSPLHF